This T cell receptor (beta chain) appears in the sequencing data of a study of OX40 agonist ivuxolimab in advanced cancers. Broader study findings: The mean number of expanded clones was higher in CD8+ T cells than in CD4+. Within 6 weeks, CD4+ and CD8+ blood T cells expanded clonally at 0.1 to 3.0 mg/kg.

This clone was counted a single time. What it binds is unknown. This CDR3 region has 12 residues. Trimming took off 2 bases at V and 1 base at J, with 2 bases between the two ends. Germline CDR1 is MNHEY and CDR2 is SVGAGI. The cohort excluded patients with autoimmune disease history or systemic immunosuppression. Data came from immunoSEQ multiplex PCR; TCRdb stores just in-frame clones and leaves some out. The table has 25,000 to 30,000 clones, 65% to 90% seen once. The sequencing used CD4+ or CD8+ T cells sorted from blood, collected in a trial of the OX40 agonist ivuxolimab. The TCR sequence derives from an adult with an advanced solid tumor such as melanoma, head and neck, liver or kidney cancer. The V gene is TRBV6-5, the J gene TRBJ1-1; D is unresolved. In DNA, the CDR3 is TGTGCCAGCAGTTACGAGAACACTGAAGCTTTCTTT. Its translation is CASSYENTEAFF.